The clone carrying this TCR beta chain has just a few counts. What it recognizes is unknown. This sample stems from a study of CD8 T cells in ankylosing spondylitis. Study-level results: Past research had described some motif variants in reactive arthritis synovial fluid and blood. A TCR beta motif of eight highly homologous variants appeared characteristic of ankylosing spondylitis blood. The clones that were linked to disease were reported to be significantly enriched in matched synovial fluid samples from ankylosing spondylitis patients. The authors found the disease-linked clones to be CD8+ and relatively rare in peripheral blood.

Deletions cut 4 bases from V and 2 bases from J, with 10 bases between. CDR3 size: 13 residues. Germline V CDR1 and CDR2: DFQATT, SNEGSKA (reference sequence). Quantitative barcoded 5'-RACE was used to prepare TCR beta libraries. From the 5' RACE reads, TCRdb called clonotypes with MiXCR, one entry per CDR3 protein. The sample carries 500,000 to 550,000 distinct CDR3 sequences, roughly 13% recorded once. This chain links TRBV20-1 with TRBJ2-3; D unresolved. Sequencing was performed on blood, either unsorted or a sorted T cell fraction (not recorded which). The receptor was isolated from a male donor with ankylosing spondylitis. DNA for the CDR3: TGCAGTGCTAACAGAGGAGCCACAGATACGCAGTATTTT. Protein: CSANRGATDTQYF.